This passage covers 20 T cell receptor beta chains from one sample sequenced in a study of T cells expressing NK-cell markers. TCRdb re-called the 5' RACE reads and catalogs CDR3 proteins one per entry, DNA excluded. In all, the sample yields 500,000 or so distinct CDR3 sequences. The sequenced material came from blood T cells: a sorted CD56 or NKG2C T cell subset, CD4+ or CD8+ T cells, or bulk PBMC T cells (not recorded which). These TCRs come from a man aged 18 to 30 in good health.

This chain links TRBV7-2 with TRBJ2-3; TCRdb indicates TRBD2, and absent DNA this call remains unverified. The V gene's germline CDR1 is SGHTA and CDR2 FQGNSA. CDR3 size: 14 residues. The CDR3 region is CASSFGGRGDTQYF.

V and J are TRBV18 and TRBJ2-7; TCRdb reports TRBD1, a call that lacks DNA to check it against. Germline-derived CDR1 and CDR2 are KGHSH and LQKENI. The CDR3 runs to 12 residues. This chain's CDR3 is CASSPRGGEQYF.

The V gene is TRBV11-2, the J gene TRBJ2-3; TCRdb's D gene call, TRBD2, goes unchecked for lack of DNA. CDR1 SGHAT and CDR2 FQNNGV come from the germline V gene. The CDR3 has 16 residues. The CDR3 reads CASGPESGSWADTQYF.

The CDR3 sequence: CASNLVAGFGYEQFF. This chain links TRBV6-1 with TRBJ2-1; absent DNA, TCRdb's TRBD2 call cannot be checked. The length of the CDR3 is 15 residues. Germline V gene lookup returns CDR1 MNHNS and CDR2 SASEGT.

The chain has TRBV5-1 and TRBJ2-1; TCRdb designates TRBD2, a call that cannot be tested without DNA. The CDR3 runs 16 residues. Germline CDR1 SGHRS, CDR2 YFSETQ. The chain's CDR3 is CASSIEGLADYNEQFF.

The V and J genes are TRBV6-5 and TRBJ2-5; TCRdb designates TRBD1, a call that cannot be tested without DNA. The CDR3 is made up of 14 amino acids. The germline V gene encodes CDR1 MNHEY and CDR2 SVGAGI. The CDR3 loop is CASSYGSGQETQYF.

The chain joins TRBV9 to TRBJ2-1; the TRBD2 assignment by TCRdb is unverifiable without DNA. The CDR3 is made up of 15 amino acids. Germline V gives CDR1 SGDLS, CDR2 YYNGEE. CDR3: CASSDGLASLNEQFF. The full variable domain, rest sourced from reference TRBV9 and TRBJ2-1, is DSGVTQTPKHLITATGQRVTLRCSPRSGDLSVYWYQQSLDQGLQFLIQYYNGEERAKGNILERFSAQQFPDLHSELNLSSLELGDSALYFCASSDGLASLNEQFFGPGTRLTVL.

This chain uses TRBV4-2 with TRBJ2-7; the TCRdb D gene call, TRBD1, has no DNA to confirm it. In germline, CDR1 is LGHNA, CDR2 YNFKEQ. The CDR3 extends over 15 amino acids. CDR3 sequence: CASSQGSDTAYEQYF.

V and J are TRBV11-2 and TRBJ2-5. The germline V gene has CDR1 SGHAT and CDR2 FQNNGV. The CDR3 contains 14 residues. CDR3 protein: CASSPSGFPETQYF.

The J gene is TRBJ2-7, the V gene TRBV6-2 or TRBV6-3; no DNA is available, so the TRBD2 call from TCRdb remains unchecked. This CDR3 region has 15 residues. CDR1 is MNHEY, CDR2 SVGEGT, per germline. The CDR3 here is CASSYLPQGPYEQYF.

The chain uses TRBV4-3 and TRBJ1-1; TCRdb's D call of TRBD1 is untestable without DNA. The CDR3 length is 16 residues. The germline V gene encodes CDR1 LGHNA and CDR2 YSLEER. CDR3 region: CASSQLQGLMNTEAFF.

CDR3: CASSQREIITGELFF. The rearrangement links TRBV6-5 to TRBJ2-2; there is no DNA to check the TCRdb D call of TRBD2. The CDR3 is 15 amino acids. CDR1 is MNHEY, CDR2 SVGAGI, per germline.

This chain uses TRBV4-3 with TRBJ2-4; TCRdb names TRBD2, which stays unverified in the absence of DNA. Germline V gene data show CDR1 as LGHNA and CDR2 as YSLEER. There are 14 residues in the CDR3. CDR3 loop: CASSPGTSSNIQYF.

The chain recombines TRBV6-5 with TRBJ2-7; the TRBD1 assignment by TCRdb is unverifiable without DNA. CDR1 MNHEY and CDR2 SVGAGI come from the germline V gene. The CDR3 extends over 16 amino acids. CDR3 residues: CASKRRVGQGKDEQYF.

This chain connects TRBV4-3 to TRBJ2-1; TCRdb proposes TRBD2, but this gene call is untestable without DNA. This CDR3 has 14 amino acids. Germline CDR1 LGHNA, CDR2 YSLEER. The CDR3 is CASSQDRTREEQFF.

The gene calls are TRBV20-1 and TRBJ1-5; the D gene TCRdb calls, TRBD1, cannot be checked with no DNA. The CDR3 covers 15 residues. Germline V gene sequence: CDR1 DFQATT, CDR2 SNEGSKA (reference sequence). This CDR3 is CSALTGTGTDQPQHF.

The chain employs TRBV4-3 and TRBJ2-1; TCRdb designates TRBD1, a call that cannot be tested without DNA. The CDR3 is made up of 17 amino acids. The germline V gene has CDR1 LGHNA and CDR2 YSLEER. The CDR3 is CASSQEVGQVRYNEQFF.

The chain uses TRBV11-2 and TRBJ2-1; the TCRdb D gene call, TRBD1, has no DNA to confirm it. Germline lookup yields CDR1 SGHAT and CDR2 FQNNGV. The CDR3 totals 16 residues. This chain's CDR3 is CASRTDRGLGYNEQFF.

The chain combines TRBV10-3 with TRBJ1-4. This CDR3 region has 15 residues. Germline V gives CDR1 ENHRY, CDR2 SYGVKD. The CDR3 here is CAISEMKRTSEKLFF.

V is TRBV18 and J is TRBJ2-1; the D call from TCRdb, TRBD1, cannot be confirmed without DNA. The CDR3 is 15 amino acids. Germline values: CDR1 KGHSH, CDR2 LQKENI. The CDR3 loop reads CASSVGQGQVNEQFF.